One TCR beta chain is described in this entry. Its antigen is unknown. These data belong to a study of early T cells in non-severe SARS-CoV-2 infection. At the level of the study: It was bulk RNA from unsorted whole blood that was sequenced, and the chains were unpaired.

Whole-study results and caveats: VDJdb-based annotation leaned toward anti-spike CD8 responses and missed private and CD4 specificities.

Each cDNA molecule carried a unique molecular identifier. TCRdb processed the 5' RACE reads anew with MiXCR; each CDR3 protein has one entry. The table has 84,000 or so distinct CDR3 sequences, 14% seen once. The sequencing input was whole blood. The clonotype originates from an adult who was a healthcare worker with PCR-confirmed SARS-CoV-2 infection or an uninfected control (not recorded which).

The CDR3 spells CASSLLPGGSYEQYF. CDR3 DNA: TGTGCCAGCAGCTTATTGCCCGGAGGGAGCTACGAGCAGTACTTC. The rearrangement uses TRBV7-9 and TRBJ2-7, with TRBD2 as a possible D gene (6 bases). Germline V lookup: CDR1 SEHNR, CDR2 FQNEAQ (reference sequence). The CDR3 consists of 15 residues. The V and J ends lost 2 bases and 3 bases respectively, with 14 bases between them.